This record looks at one T cell receptor (beta chain) sequence and its context. Its cognate antigen is unknown. This record comes from a study of T cell responses to AZD1222 COVID-19 vaccine. Profiling relied on immunoSEQ multiplex PCR, and the TCRdb table lists in-frame clones only, not all of them. The sample records about 140,000 clones, about 90% being singletons. CDR1 is SGHTA and CDR2 is FQGNSA in the germline V gene. This CDR3 contains 14 residues. V was cut by 3 bases and J by 1 base, with 9 bases left in between. Study outcomes and limitations: Spike was spanned by vaccine-associated CD4 TCRs, with dominance at 160-218 and 743-854.

Specimen: peripheral blood, collected on day 0 of AZD1222 vaccination. This TCR came from an adult in good health. V gene TRBV7-2 combines with J gene TRBJ1-1; D unresolved. CDR3 protein: CASSFWAGNTEAFF. The CDR3 coding sequence is TGTGCCAGCAGCTTTTGGGCAGGGAACACTGAAGCTTTCTTT. The full variable domain, rest sourced from reference TRBV7-2 and TRBJ1-1, is GAGVSQSPSNKVTEKGKDVELRCDPISGHTALYWYRQSLGQGLEFLIYFQGNSAPDKSGLPSDRFSAERTGGSVSTLTIQRTQQEDSAVYLCASSFWAGNTEAFFGQGTRLTVV.